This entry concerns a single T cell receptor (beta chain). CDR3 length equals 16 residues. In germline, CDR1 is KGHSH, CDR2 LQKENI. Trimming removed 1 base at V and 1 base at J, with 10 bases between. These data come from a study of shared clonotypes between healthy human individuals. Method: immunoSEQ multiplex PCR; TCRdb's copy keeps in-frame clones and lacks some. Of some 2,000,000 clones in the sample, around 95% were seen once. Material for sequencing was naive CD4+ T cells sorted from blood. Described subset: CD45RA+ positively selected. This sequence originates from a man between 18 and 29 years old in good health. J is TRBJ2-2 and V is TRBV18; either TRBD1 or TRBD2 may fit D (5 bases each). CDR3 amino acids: CASSPRGTQNTGELFF. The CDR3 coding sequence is TGTGCCAGCTCACCACGTGGGACGCAGAACACCGGGGAGCTGTTTTTT.